Detailed here is one T cell receptor (beta chain). What it binds is not known. This sample stems from a study of cytotoxic CD8 clonotypes in ibrutinib-treated CLL. Background on the study: Specimens for response were gathered following a median roughly twelve months of therapy, spanning 6 to 36. Study findings and constraints: Baseline values of clonality outstripped age-matched healthy donors and followed circulating CD8+ T-cell counts.

Clones were sequenced by immunoSEQ multiplex PCR, and TCRdb holds only the in-frame ones, with some missing. The sample includes approximately 70,000 clones, 80% of them seen just once. In germline, CDR1 is SGHTS, CDR2 YDEGEE. This CDR3 region has 13 residues. Germline trimming cut 4 bases from V and 4 bases from J; bases unmatched to any gene: 4. The material sequenced was PBMCs, taken at disease progression, from a patient treated with ibrutinib. This rearrangement joins TRBV5-8 to TRBJ1-2, with 7 bases that match TRBD1. The source is a human donor with chronic lymphocytic leukemia. The CDR3 sequence is CASSLDRSYGYTF. Here the CDR3 DNA reads TGTGCCAGCAGCCTGGACAGGAGCTATGGCTACACCTTC.